This T cell receptor beta chain was identified during a study of cytomegalovirus exposure and HLA in healthy donors. About this clone itself: As yet, its antigen is unknown.

Vbeta (60) and Jbeta (13) primers were used in the PCR. Sequenced by immunoSEQ multiplex PCR; TCRdb stores in-frame clones only, minus some. The table records roughly 120,000 clones, around four fifths of them present only once. Notes on the study in general: Beyond CMV serostatus, there was no information to go on about immune exposure.

V lost 6 bases to trimming and J lost 3 bases, with 22 bases between them. The CDR3 runs to 17 residues. Germline loops: CDR1 SGHTA, CDR2 FQGTGA. This receptor was taken from a man aged 25-45 years in good health and CMV-seropositive. The V call is TRBV7-3, the J call TRBJ2-3; a weak D match, TRBD2 (7 bases). Sequenced: PBMCs. Here the CDR3 DNA reads TGTGCCAGCAGTCAGAGAGGATCGGGGGGCCCGACAGATACGCAGTATTTT. This encodes CASSQRGSGGPTDTQYF.